This T cell receptor beta chain was identified during a study of T cell repertoires in cytomegalovirus infection (dated by TCRdb to between 2017 and 2020). Regarding the study in general: Donor HLA type was relevant to the analysis, because carriage of CMV infection together with the matching HLA type was indicated by public TCR beta signatures. Beyond this particular receptor, the publication reports: The ex vivo response was dominated by HLA-C-restricted CMV-specific TCR beta clonotypes, which also provided the single most frequent clonotype in two of eight donors. Carriers of CMV infection plus the relevant HLA type were discriminated by the cumulative frequency of public TCR beta family members in the study cohort and in an independent approximately 400-donor cohort.

About this clonotype: Its target antigen remains unknown. The junction departs from germline at one end; a sequencing error may be responsible.

CDR1 and CDR2, looked up from the germline V gene, are MDHEN and SYDVKM. The CDR3 measures 13 amino acids from cysteine to phenylalanine. Here the CDR3 DNA is all that survives: 39 bases in frame from base 1. The run used an Illumina HiSeq 1500. TCRdb reworked the public reads: Q25 trimming with fastp, MiXCR clone assembly, productive beta chains retained. Each CDR3 protein appears once, grouped with its most common genes and DNA. This sample gives approximately 750,000 distinct CDR3 sequences in total; 35% to 40% of them show up just once. The ten largest make up roughly 2.9% of the sample. This sequence originates from a human donor in good health (CMV status not recorded). Some clones in this sample may be carry-over from other donors' samples. The rearrangement joined TRBV28 to TRBJ1-2, with a tentative D gene TRBD1 over 5 matching bases. Material for sequencing was PBMCs. The sequenced DNA is TGTGCCAGCAATAGGACTGACCCTAGGGGCTACGCCTTC. Its amino acids are CASNRTDPRGYAF.